This TCR beta chain was identified during a study of cytomegalovirus exposure and HLA in healthy donors. Sequenced by immunoSEQ multiplex PCR; TCRdb stores in-frame clones only, minus some. The sample has around 73,000 clones; approximately 90% are singletons. V was cut by 6 bases and J by 3 bases, with 11 bases left in between. The CDR3 is 13 residues long. Germline lookup yields CDR1 MGHDK and CDR2 SYGVNS. The specimen was PBMCs. This clonotype originated in a woman in her late teens or twenties in good health and CMV-seropositive. The chain carries TRBV25-1 and TRBJ1-2; possible D gene TRBD1, 5 bases. CDR3 DNA sequence: TGTGCCAGCAGAAGAGACAGAGACTATGGCTACACCTTC. Protein sequence: CASRRDRDYGYTF.